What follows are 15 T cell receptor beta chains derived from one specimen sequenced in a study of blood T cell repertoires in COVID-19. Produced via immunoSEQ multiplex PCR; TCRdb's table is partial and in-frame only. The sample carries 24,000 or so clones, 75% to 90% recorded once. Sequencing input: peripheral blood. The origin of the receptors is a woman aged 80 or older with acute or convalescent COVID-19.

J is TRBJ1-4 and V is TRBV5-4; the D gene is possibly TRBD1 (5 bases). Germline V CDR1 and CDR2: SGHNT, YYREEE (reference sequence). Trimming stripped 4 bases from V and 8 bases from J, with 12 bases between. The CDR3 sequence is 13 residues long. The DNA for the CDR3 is TGTGCCAGCAGCGTAGGGACTGAGGAAAAACTGTTTTTT. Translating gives CASSVGTEEKLFF.

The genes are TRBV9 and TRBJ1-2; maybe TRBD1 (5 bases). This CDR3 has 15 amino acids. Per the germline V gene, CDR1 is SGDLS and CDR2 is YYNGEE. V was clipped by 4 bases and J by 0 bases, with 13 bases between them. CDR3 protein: CASSSGDGANYGYTF. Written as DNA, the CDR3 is TGTGCCAGCAGCTCGGGGGACGGAGCTAACTATGGCTACACCTTC. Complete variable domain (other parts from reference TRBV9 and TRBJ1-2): DSGVTQTPKHLITATGQRVTLRCSPRSGDLSVYWYQQSLDQGLQFLIQYYNGEERAKGNILERFSAQQFPDLHSELNLSSLELGDSALYFCASSSGDGANYGYTFGSGTRLTVV.

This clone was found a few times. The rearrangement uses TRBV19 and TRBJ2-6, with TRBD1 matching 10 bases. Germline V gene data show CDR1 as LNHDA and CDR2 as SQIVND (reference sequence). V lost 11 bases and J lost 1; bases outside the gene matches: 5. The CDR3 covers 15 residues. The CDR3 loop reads CASRTGGSGANVLTF. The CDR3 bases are TGTGCCTCGAGGACAGGGGGTTCTGGGGCCAACGTCCTGACTTTC.

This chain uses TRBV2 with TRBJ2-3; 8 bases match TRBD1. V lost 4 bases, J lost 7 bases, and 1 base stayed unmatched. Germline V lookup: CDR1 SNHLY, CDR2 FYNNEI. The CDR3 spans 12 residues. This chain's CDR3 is CASSGQGYTQYF. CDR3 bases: TGTGCCAGCAGTGGACAGGGGTATACGCAGTATTTT.

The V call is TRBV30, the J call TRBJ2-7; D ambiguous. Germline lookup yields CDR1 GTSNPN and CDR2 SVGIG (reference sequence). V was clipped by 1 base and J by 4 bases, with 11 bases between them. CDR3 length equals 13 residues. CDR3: CAWSAGELYEQYF. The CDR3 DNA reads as TGTGCCTGGAGTGCCGGTGAACTGTACGAGCAGTACTTC.

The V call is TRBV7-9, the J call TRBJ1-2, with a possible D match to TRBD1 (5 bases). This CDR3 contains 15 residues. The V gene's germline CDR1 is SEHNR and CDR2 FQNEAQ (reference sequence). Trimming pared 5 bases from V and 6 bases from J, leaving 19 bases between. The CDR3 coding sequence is TGTGCCAGCAGCCCGGAGACAGCATTCGTTCATGGCTACACCTTC. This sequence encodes CASSPETAFVHGYTF.

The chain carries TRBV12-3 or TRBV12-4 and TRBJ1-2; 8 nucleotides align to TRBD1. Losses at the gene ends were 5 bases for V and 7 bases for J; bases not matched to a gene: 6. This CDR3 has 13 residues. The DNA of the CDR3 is TGTGCCAGCAGTAACGACAGGGGCGGTGGCTACACCTTC. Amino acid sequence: CASSNDRGGGYTF.

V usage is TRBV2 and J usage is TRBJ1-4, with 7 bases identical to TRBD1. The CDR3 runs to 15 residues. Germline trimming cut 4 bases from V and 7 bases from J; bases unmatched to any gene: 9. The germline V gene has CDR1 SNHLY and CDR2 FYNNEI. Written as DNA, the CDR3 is TGTGCCAGCAGTGGTCCAGGGGGGTCGGGTGAAAAACTGTTTTTT. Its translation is CASSGPGGSGEKLFF.

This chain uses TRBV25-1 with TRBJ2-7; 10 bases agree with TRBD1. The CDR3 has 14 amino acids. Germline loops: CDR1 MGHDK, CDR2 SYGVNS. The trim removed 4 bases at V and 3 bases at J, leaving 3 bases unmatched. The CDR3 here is CASSAGTGDYEQYF. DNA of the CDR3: TGTGCCAGCAGTGCCGGGACAGGGGACTACGAGCAGTACTTC.

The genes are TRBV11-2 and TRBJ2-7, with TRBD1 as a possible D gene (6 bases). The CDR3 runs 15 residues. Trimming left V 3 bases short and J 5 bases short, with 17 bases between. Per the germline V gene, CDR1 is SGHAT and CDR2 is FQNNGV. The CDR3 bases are TGTGCCAGCAGCTTTTTCGCAGGGGTAATGAACGAGCAGTACTTC. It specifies CASSFFAGVMNEQYF.

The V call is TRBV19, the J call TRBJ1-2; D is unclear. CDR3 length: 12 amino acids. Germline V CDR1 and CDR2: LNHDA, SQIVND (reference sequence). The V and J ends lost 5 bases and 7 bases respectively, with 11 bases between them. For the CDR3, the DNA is TGTGCCAGTAGTCCACGGGAGGGTGGCTACACCTTC. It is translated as CASSPREGGYTF.

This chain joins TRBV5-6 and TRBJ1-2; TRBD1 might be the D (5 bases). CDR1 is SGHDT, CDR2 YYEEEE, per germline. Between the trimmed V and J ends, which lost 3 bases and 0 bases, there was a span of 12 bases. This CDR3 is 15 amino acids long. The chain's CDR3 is CASSSLGAANYGYTF. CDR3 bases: TGTGCCAGCAGCTCCCTAGGGGCTGCTAACTATGGCTACACCTTC.

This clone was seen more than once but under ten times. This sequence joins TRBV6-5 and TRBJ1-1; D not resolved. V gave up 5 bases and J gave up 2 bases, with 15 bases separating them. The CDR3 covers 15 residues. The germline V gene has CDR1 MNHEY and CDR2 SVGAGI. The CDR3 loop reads CASSPDWEGNTEAFF. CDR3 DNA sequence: TGTGCCAGCAGTCCCGACTGGGAGGGCAACACTGAAGCTTTCTTT.

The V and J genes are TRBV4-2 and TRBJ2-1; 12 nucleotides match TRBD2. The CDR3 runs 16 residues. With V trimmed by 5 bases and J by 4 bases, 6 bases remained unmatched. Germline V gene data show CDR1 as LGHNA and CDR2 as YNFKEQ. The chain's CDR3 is CASSSWTSGTYNEQFF. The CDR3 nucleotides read TGTGCCAGCAGCTCTTGGACTAGCGGGACGTACAATGAGCAGTTCTTC.

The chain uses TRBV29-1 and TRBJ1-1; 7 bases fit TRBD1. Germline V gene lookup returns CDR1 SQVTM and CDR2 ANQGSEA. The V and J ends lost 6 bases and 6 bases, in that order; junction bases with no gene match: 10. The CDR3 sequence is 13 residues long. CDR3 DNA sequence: TGCAGCGTGGTAGGGGTACAGGGGCCTGAAGCTTTCTTT. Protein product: CSVVGVQGPEAFF. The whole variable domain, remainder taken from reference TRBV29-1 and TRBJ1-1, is SAVISQKPSRDICQRGTSLTIQCQVDSQVTMMFWYRQQPGQSLTLIATANQGSEATYESGFVIDKFPISRPNLTFSTLTVSNMSPEDSSIYLCSVVGVQGPEAFFGQGTRLTVV.